This paragraph covers one T cell receptor beta chain sequence. Produced via immunoSEQ multiplex PCR; TCRdb's table is partial and in-frame only. The data contain around 70,000 clones, around 93% of them singletons. Germline CDR1 is SGHRS and CDR2 is YFSETQ. The CDR3 is 14 amino acids. The V gene lost 0 bases and the J gene lost 0 bases, with 5 bases spanning the gap. This sample was included in a study of blood T cell repertoires in COVID-19. This TCR was recovered from a human donor in a cohort sampled during active COVID-19. The chain links TRBV5-1 to TRBJ2-3, with D hard to call. The sequenced sample was peripheral blood. The CDR3 DNA follows: TGCGCCAGCAGCTTGGGAACTAGCACAGATACGCAGTATTTT. This gives the protein CASSLGTSTDTQYF.